These T cell receptor beta chains were read from a single sample in a study of human T cells and chemical hapten exposure. TCRdb reprocessed the RACE reads via MiXCR and lists one record per CDR3 protein. Among about 180,000 distinct CDR3 sequences listed, more than 25% were seen once. The sequencing here drew on whole blood, taken in connection with sensitization to the hapten diphenylcyclopropenone (DPC). The origin of the receptors is a woman aged 25 to 39 with alopecia areata. Some clones in this sample may be carry-over from other donors' samples. The CDR3 runs from the conserved cysteine through the conserved F or W. For some rows the clone size is stated as once, few or many, or as a class when expanded; others skip it.

v_gene: TRBV4-3; abundance: few; len: 16; CDR3aa: CASSQDTGGSPYEQYF
v_gene: TRBV28; abundance: many; len: 12; CDR3aa: CASSSGTYEQYF
v_gene: TRBV12-3/TRBV12-4; abundance: few; len: 15; CDR3aa: CASSFAGTDTDTQYF
v_gene: TRBV7-9; abundance: NA; len: 14; CDR3aa: CASSFGLRDSPLHF
v_gene: TRBV20-1; abundance: NA; len: 11; CDR3aa: CSARGWGWQYF
v_gene: TRBV9; abundance: NA; len: 16; CDR3aa: CASSNRLAGGFETQYF
v_gene: TRBV7-2; abundance: NA; len: 16; CDR3aa: CASSLGYRASTDTQYF
v_gene: TRBV5-1; abundance: few; len: 14; CDR3aa: CASREPGSSYEQYF
v_gene: TRBV19; abundance: few; len: 13; CDR3aa: CASSTSGGREQYF
v_gene: TRBV27; abundance: few; len: 16; CDR3aa: CASSSGPLRGTDTQYF
v_gene: TRBV9; abundance: once; len: 13; CDR3aa: CASSVQGGGELFF
v_gene: TRBV29-1; abundance: NA; len: 13; CDR3aa: CSGEGVGTGELFF
v_gene: TRBV5-1; abundance: few; len: 14; CDR3aa: CASSLIADTGELFF
v_gene: TRBV3-1; abundance: few; len: 15; CDR3aa: CASSLTEYSGNTIYF
v_gene: TRBV5-1; abundance: few; len: 13; CDR3aa: CASSLSAAGGQSF
v_gene: TRBV28; abundance: NA; len: 16; CDR3aa: CASTLAGGSSTDTQYF
v_gene: TRBV12-3/TRBV12-4; abundance: few; len: 13; CDR3aa: CASSLTGVIEAFF
v_gene: TRBV25-1; abundance: NA; len: 14; CDR3aa: CASSELYSNQPQHF
v_gene: TRBV5-1; abundance: many; len: 14; CDR3aa: CASSRPAGTDTQYF
v_gene: TRBV11-1; abundance: few; len: 14; CDR3aa: CASSLDGPRETQYF
v_gene: TRBV7-2; abundance: few; len: 19; CDR3aa: CASSPYWGRGVASTDTQYF
v_gene: TRBV4-2; abundance: many; len: 15; CDR3aa: CASSQEFRGSYEQYF
v_gene: TRBV19; abundance: NA; len: 14; CDR3aa: CATRPSSQGNEQFF
v_gene: TRBV29-1; abundance: NA; len: 13; CDR3aa: CSVVLGLNTEAFF
v_gene: TRBV20-1; abundance: NA; len: 15; CDR3aa: CSASRPGGTDTEAFF
v_gene: TRBV7-3; abundance: many; len: 13; CDR3aa: CASSLLGTDTQYF
v_gene: TRBV10-3; abundance: NA; len: 12; CDR3aa: CAISGQGNEQYF
v_gene: TRBV15; abundance: NA; len: 14; CDR3aa: CATDTGAGANVLTF
v_gene: TRBV28; abundance: few; len: 11; CDR3aa: CASSARQPQHF
v_gene: TRBV7-9; abundance: once; len: 19; CDR3aa: CASSRSGTAGGFSGNTIYF
v_gene: TRBV12-3/TRBV12-4; abundance: NA; len: 19; CDR3aa: CASSFITGPGHVNTGELFF